These 29 T cell receptor beta chains originate from one sample sequenced in a study of blood T cell repertoires in COVID-19 (dated by TCRdb to between 2020 and 2021). The receptor library was made with the immunoSEQ multiplex PCR assay. TCRdb took this table from immuneACCESS and kept in-frame rearrangements with V and J called. Such tables lack part of the clones; where checked against another copy, unresolved V genes explain under half of the gap, and the rest is unexplained. The sample table lists around 270,000 clones, 80% to 90% of them with a count of one. The ten largest clones represent roughly 5% of the sample. Sequencing used peripheral blood. All receptors derive from a middle-aged man with acute or convalescent COVID-19.

The chain joins TRBV9 to TRBJ1-1; D possibly corresponds to TRBD1 (5 bases). V shed 4 bases and J shed 4 bases, with 17 bases lying between them. Germline lookup yields CDR1 SGDLS and CDR2 YYNGEE. There are 15 residues in the CDR3. Here the CDR3 DNA reads TGTGCCAGCAGCCCACTACTCGTGGGGGGCACTGAAGCTTTCTTT. Its translation: CASSPLLVGGTEAFF.

The chain recombines TRBV5-4 with TRBJ1-2; D call uncertain. The length of the CDR3 is 13 residues. CDR1 SGHNT and CDR2 YYREEE come from the germline V gene (reference sequence). Trimming removed 2 bases at V and 4 bases at J, with 9 bases between. DNA of the CDR3: TGTGCCAGCAGCTTCGCCCGGAGCTATGGCTACACCTTC. Amino acids: CASSFARSYGYTF. Together with reference TRBV5-4 and TRBJ1-2, the CDR3 gives the full variable domain: ETGVTQSPTHLIKTRGQQVTLRCSSQSGHNTVSWYQQALGQGPQFIFQYYREEENGRGNFPPRFSGLQFPNYSSELNVNALELDDSALYLCASSFARSYGYTFGSGTRLTVV.

The chain is built from TRBV24-1 and TRBJ2-3; 10 nucleotides line up with TRBD1. Looked up from germline, CDR1 is KGHDR and CDR2 is SFDVKD. V lost 6 bases and J lost 3; bases outside the gene matches: 11. The CDR3 has 17 residues. The CDR3 protein is CATSLSGTGVGTDTQYF. In DNA, the CDR3 is TGTGCCACCAGTTTAAGCGGGACAGGGGTTGGAACAGATACGCAGTATTTT.

This chain joins TRBV19 and TRBJ1-2; no clear D gene. The germline CDR1 and CDR2 sequences are LNHDA and SQIVND (reference sequence). Between the trimmed V and J ends, which lost 7 bases and 4 bases, there was a span of 16 bases. The length of the CDR3 is 14 residues. This CDR3 is CASTIGVPSYGYTF. The DNA for the CDR3 is TGTGCCAGTACCATCGGGGTCCCTTCCTATGGCTACACCTTC.

The chain combines TRBV5-5 with TRBJ2-1; 8 positions match TRBD1. V shed 1 base, J shed 8 bases, and the junction held 17 bases outside the gene matches. Germline lookup yields CDR1 SGHKS and CDR2 YYEKEE (reference sequence). The CDR3 is 18 amino acids. DNA of the CDR3: TGTGCCAGCAGCTTGAGTGTATTGTCAGGGGGCATTTTCGATGAGCAGTTCTTC. Residues: CASSLSVLSGGIFDEQFF.

The V call is TRBV7-8, the J call TRBJ1-3; maybe TRBD1 (6 bases). The CDR3 is 18 amino acids. Germline CDR1 SGHVS, CDR2 FQNEAQ. The V and J ends lost 2 bases and 2 bases respectively, with 19 bases between them. The CDR3 DNA is TGTGCCAGCAGCTTAAAAGGGGGGGTAGGGTGGACTGGAAACACCATATATTTT. As protein: CASSLKGGVGWTGNTIYF.

The V gene is TRBV6-2 or TRBV6-3, the J gene TRBJ1-2; a weak D match, TRBD1 (5 bases). The CDR3 consists of 13 residues. Germline CDR1 is MNHEY and CDR2 is SVGEGT. Trimming took off 2 bases at V and 8 bases at J, with 12 bases between the two ends. The CDR3 is CASSYKGNGGYTF. The CDR3 DNA is TGTGCCAGCAGTTACAAGGGGAATGGAGGCTACACCTTC.

The V gene is TRBV11-1, the J gene TRBJ2-2, with 7 bases that match TRBD1. Per germline, CDR1 SGHAT and CDR2 FQDESV (reference sequence). V lost 1 base and J lost 3; bases outside the gene matches: 5. The CDR3 contains 16 residues. CDR3 protein: CASSLEEGADTGELFF. In DNA form, the CDR3 reads TGTGCCAGCAGCTTAGAAGAGGGGGCGGACACCGGGGAGCTGTTTTTT. Full variable domain (outside the CDR3, taken from reference TRBV11-1 and TRBJ2-2): EAEVAQSPRYKITEKSQAVAFWCDPISGHATLYWYRQILGQGPELLVQFQDESVVDDSQLPKDRFSAERLKGVDSTLKIQPAELGDSAMYLCASSLEEGADTGELFFGEGSRLTVL.

The chain carries TRBV7-2 and TRBJ1-1; TRBD1 agrees at 8 bases. The CDR3 covers 14 residues. V lost 2 bases to trimming and J lost 5 bases; unmatched junction nucleotides: 4. CDR1 is SGHTA and CDR2 is FQGNSA in the germline V gene. The DNA of the CDR3 is TGTGCCAGCAGCTTAAGGGACAGGACGACTGAAGCTTTCTTT. Encoded protein: CASSLRDRTTEAFF.

The chain carries TRBV5-8 and TRBJ1-2, with D uncertain. The germline gives CDR1 SGHTS, CDR2 YDEGEE. The CDR3 is 14 amino acids. The V end was cut by 2 bases, the J end by 4 bases, with 12 bases between. CDR3 nucleotides: TGTGCCAGCAGCTTAAACAGACTAGGCTATGGCTACACCTTC. Residues: CASSLNRLGYGYTF.

This clone was found once. The chain is built from TRBV5-1 and TRBJ1-1; 9 bases line up with TRBD1. Germline values: CDR1 SGHRS, CDR2 YFSETQ. This CDR3 is 16 amino acids long. Trimming at V came to 4 bases and at J to 5 bases, leaving 12 bases not matched to a gene. The chain's CDR3 is CASSQGPTGGNTEAFF. The CDR3 region has the DNA TGCGCCAGCAGCCAGGGCCCTACAGGGGGCAATACTGAAGCTTTCTTT. Full variable domain (remainder filled in from reference TRBV5-1 and TRBJ1-1): KAGVTQTPRYLIKTRGQQVTLSCSPISGHRSVSWYQQTPGQGLQFLFEYFSETQRNKGNFPGRFSGRQFSNSRSEMNVSTLELGDSALYLCASSQGPTGGNTEAFFGQGTRLTVV.

The chain uses TRBV2 and TRBJ1-4, with 8 nucleotides matching TRBD1. This CDR3 has 15 amino acids. Germline loops: CDR1 SNHLY, CDR2 FYNNEI. Trimming removed 5 bases from V and 3 bases from J; junction bases left unmatched: 5. As DNA, the CDR3 is TGTGCCAGCAGTCCTAGACAGGGGTCTAATGAAAAACTGTTTTTT. It yields the protein CASSPRQGSNEKLFF.

V is TRBV9 and J is TRBJ1-2, with 11 bases fitting TRBD1. The CDR3 runs 15 residues. V dropped 4 bases and J dropped 4; count of bases not matched to a gene: 6. Germline V gives CDR1 SGDLS, CDR2 YYNGEE. CDR3 bases: TGTGCCAGCAGCCCCTACGGACAGGGGGCCTATGGCTACACCTTC. Translated, it gives CASSPYGQGAYGYTF.

The rearrangement uses TRBV2 and TRBJ2-7; 7 positions match TRBD1. Looked up from germline, CDR1 is SNHLY and CDR2 is FYNNEI. J gave up 10 bases and V 8 bases, and 11 bases lay outside the gene matches. The CDR3 extends over 12 amino acids. CDR3 coding DNA: TGTGCCAGCGGGTACTGGACAGGCCCCCAGTACTTC. Translating gives CASGYWTGPQYF. The variable domain in full, completed from reference TRBV2 and TRBJ2-7, reads EPEVTQTPSHQVTQMGQEVILRCVPISNHLYFYWYRQILGQKVEFLVSFYNNEISEKSEIFDDQFSVERPDGSNFTLKIRSTKLEDSAMYFCASGYWTGPQYFGPGTRLTVT.

The rearrangement links TRBV4-1 to TRBJ2-7; 7 bases align to TRBD2. CDR1 and CDR2 from the germline V gene are MGHRA and YSYEKL. V lost 2 bases, J lost 2 bases, and 12 bases stayed unmatched. This CDR3 contains 17 residues. In nucleotides, the CDR3 is TGCGCCAGCAGCCAAATCAGCGGGACGGCCACCACCTACGAGCAGTACTTC. This sequence encodes CASSQISGTATTYEQYF.

The CDR3 loop reads CSVELRGNTIYF. DNA of the CDR3: TGCAGCGTTGAATTACGGGGAAACACCATATATTTT. This chain links TRBV29-1 with TRBJ1-3; the D is unclear. Germline V CDR1 and CDR2: SQVTM, ANQGSEA. The CDR3 extends over 12 amino acids. The V gene lost 2 bases and the J gene lost 4 bases, with 6 bases spanning the gap.

This clone has a single count. The chain links TRBV20-1 to TRBJ1-2; D might be TRBD1 (5 bases). The CDR3 covers 11 residues. Germline lookup yields CDR1 DFQATT and CDR2 SNEGSKA (reference sequence). CDR3 bases: TGCGGGCTCCAGGGTCCCTGGGGCTACACCTTC. Protein product: CGLQGPWGYTF.

The chain uses TRBV3-1 (or the pseudogene TRBV3-2) and TRBJ1-1; tentatively, D is TRBD1 (6 bases). V was shortened by 3 bases and J by 7 bases, with 9 bases between the two germline ends. Germline loops: CDR1 LGHDT, CDR2 YNNKEL (reference sequence). The CDR3 contains 12 residues. The CDR3 DNA reads TGTGCCAGCAGCCACCCAGGGGTTGAAGCTTTCTTT. Amino acid sequence: CASSHPGVEAFF.

The J gene is TRBJ1-1, the V gene TRBV19; possible D gene TRBD1, 5 bases. Trimming pared 7 bases from V and 3 bases from J, leaving 15 bases between. Germline CDR1 reads LNHDA; CDR2 reads SQIVND (reference sequence). The CDR3 has 14 residues. The CDR3 DNA follows: TGTGCCAGTACCGACAGCGTAATTTACACTGAAGCTTTCTTT. Its protein product is CASTDSVIYTEAFF. Supplemented by reference TRBV19 and TRBJ1-1, the full variable domain reads DGGITQSPKYLFRKEGQNVTLSCEQNLNHDAMYWYRQDPGQGLRLIYYSQIVNDFQKGDIAEGYSVSREKKESFPLTVTSAQKNPTAFYLCASTDSVIYTEAFFGQGTRLTVV.

This clone appeared a few times. This sequence joins TRBV7-9 and TRBJ2-7; 7 bases are shared with TRBD2. The CDR3 is made up of 15 amino acids. Looked up from germline, CDR1 is SEHNR and CDR2 is FQNEAQ (reference sequence). V shed 2 bases, J shed 0 bases, and the junction held 4 bases outside the gene matches. The CDR3 loop reads CASSLRGDYSYEQYF. The CDR3 coding sequence is TGTGCCAGCAGCTTAAGAGGGGACTACTCCTACGAGCAGTACTTC.

The chain is built from TRBV7-9 and TRBJ2-3; 9 bases fit TRBD1. Germline trimming cut 5 bases from V and 4 bases from J; bases unmatched to any gene: 10. The CDR3 sequence is 16 residues long. In germline, CDR1 is SEHNR, CDR2 FQNEAQ (reference sequence). CDR3 sequence reads: CASSPDRGRGPDTQYF. The CDR3 DNA follows: TGTGCCAGCAGCCCGGACAGGGGTAGAGGGCCAGATACGCAGTATTTT.

This clone was counted between two and nine times. The chain employs TRBV5-1 and TRBJ2-2, with D maybe TRBD2 (5 bases). This CDR3 contains 18 residues. The V end was cut by 2 bases, the J end by 6 bases, with 23 bases between. Germline-derived CDR1 and CDR2 are SGHRS and YFSETQ. Here the CDR3 DNA reads TGCGCCAGCAGCTTCTTCCCCCCGGGGTCGAGGTTCGCCGGGGAGCTGTTTTTT. It yields the protein CASSFFPPGSRFAGELFF.

The chain has TRBV19 and TRBJ2-1; D possibly corresponds to TRBD1 (6 bases). CDR1 and CDR2 from the germline V gene are LNHDA and SQIVND (reference sequence). The CDR3 consists of 17 residues. V gave up 2 bases and J gave up 0 bases, with 14 bases separating them. The CDR3 DNA reads TGTGCCAGTAGTATAATGAGCGACAGGATCTCCTACAATGAGCAGTTCTTC. It codes for CASSIMSDRISYNEQFF. Together with reference TRBV19 and TRBJ2-1, the CDR3 gives the full variable domain: DGGITQSPKYLFRKEGQNVTLSCEQNLNHDAMYWYRQDPGQGLRLIYYSQIVNDFQKGDIAEGYSVSREKKESFPLTVTSAQKNPTAFYLCASSIMSDRISYNEQFFGPGTRLTVL.

In its sample, this clone was seen once. The V and J genes are TRBV12-3 or TRBV12-4 and TRBJ1-3; weak D call: TRBD1 (5 bases). The CDR3 has 13 residues. Trimming shortened V by 2 bases and J by 8 bases, and 10 bases separated the two germline ends. The CDR3 bases are TGTGCCAGCAGTTTAAATAGGGGCCACACCATATATTTT. This encodes CASSLNRGHTIYF.

Here the CDR3 DNA reads TGTGCCTGGAGTGGCCCGGATACAGGGGGTAATGAAAAACTGTTTTTT. Translating gives CAWSGPDTGGNEKLFF. The chain uses TRBV30 and TRBJ1-4; 8 bases agree with TRBD1. The V gene end was trimmed by 1 base and the J gene end by 4 bases; junction bases not matched to a gene: 8. The germline gives CDR1 GTSNPN, CDR2 SVGIG (reference sequence). The CDR3 runs 16 residues.

The rearrangement uses TRBV3-1 (or the pseudogene TRBV3-2) and TRBJ1-1; D call uncertain. Germline CDR1 reads LGHDT; CDR2 reads YNNKEL (reference sequence). Trimming took 4 bases from V and 8 from J, leaving 17 bases between them. The CDR3 loop spans 14 amino acids. In DNA, the CDR3 is TGTGCCAGCAGCCCGCGAGGATCACACCGAGAAGCTTTCTTT. Translation: CASSPRGSHREAFF.

The V call is TRBV6-5, the J call TRBJ2-2; 10 nucleotides match TRBD2. The CDR3 runs to 14 residues. Germline V CDR1 and CDR2: MNHEY, SVGAGI. The V gene end was trimmed by 8 bases and the J gene end by 4 bases; junction bases not matched to a gene: 4. The CDR3 here is CASQGLAVTGELFF. CDR3 nucleotides: TGTGCCAGCCAAGGACTAGCGGTCACCGGGGAGCTGTTTTTT.

The V and J genes are TRBV11-3 and TRBJ1-2; TRBD1 matches 8 bases. The V gene end was trimmed by 10 bases and the J gene end by 4 bases; junction bases not matched to a gene: 11. Germline assignment: CDR1 SGHNT and CDR2 YENEEA. The CDR3 totals 14 residues. The DNA for the CDR3 is TGTGCCACCCAGGCAGGACAGGGAGGCTATGGCTACACCTTC. It specifies CATQAGQGGYGYTF.

This chain links TRBV10-3 with TRBJ2-2; D is uncertain. Looked up from germline, CDR1 is ENHRY and CDR2 is SYGVKD. Trimming took 11 bases from V and 6 from J, leaving 10 bases between them. This CDR3 has 11 amino acids. The CDR3 reads CAARGSGELFF. In nucleotides, the CDR3 is TGTGCCGCCCGAGGTTCCGGGGAGCTGTTTTTT.